A single T cell receptor beta chain is shown here with its context. Its target is unknown. TCR beta CDR3 regions were amplified from RNA transcripts. First-round RT-PCR employed HTBI primers, with a second-round multiplex PCR after it. TCRdb independently ran MiXCR on the multiplex PCR reads; one entry per CDR3 protein. The table has 200,000 to 250,000 distinct CDR3 sequences, around 45% seen once; the top ten hold more than 45%. The entry originates in a study of Graves' ophthalmopathy and Graves' hyperthyroidism. Regarding the study as a whole: Detected in blood as well were most expanded thyroid clonotypes with frequency above 0.001.

Ophthalmopathy donors' eye disease showed moderate-to-severe activity, CAS of at least 3, NOSPECS of at least 4 and duration under 3 months. Exclusion criteria comprised other autoimmune diseases, uncontrolled infections, pregnancy or lactation in patients. Sampling about 10 ml of fresh peripheral blood provided the PBMCs. The CDR3 covers 15 residues. The V end lost 3 bases, the J end lost 1 base, and 10 bases lay between the germline ends. Germline values: CDR1 KGHSH, CDR2 LQKENI. The sample comprised peripheral blood. The chain links TRBV18 to TRBJ1-5, with a tentative D call TRBD1 (6 bases). This TCR was recovered from an adult man with Graves' ophthalmopathy. CDR3 residues: CASSPSGQSNQPQHF. DNA for the CDR3: TGTGCCAGCTCACCTTCCGGACAGAGCAATCAGCCCCAGCATTTT.